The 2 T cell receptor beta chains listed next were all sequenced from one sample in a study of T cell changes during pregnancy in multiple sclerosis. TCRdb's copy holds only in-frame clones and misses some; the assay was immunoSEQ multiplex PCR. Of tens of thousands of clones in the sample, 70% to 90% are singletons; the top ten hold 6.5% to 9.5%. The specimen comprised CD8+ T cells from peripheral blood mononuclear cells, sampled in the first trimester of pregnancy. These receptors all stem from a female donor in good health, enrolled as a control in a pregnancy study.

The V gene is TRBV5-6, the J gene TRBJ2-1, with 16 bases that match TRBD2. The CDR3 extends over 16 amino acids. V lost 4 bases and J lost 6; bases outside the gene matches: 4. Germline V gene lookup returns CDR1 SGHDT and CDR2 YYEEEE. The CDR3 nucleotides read TGTGCCAGCAGCGGGGGGACTAGCGGGGGGGCCAATGAGCAGTTCTTC. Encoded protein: CASSGGTSGGANEQFF.

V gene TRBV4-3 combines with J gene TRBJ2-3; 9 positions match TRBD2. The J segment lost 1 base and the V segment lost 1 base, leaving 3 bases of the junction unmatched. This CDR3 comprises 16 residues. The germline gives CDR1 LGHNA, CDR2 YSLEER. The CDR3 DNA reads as TGCGCCAGCAGCCAAGGGGTAGCGGGGGGCACAGATACGCAGTATTTT. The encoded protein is CASSQGVAGGTDTQYF.